Listed below are T cell receptor beta chains from one sample, sequenced in a study of cytomegalovirus exposure and HLA in healthy donors. The table came from immunoSEQ multiplex PCR; TCRdb's copy has only in-frame clones and leaves some out. The sample shows 170,000 or so clones, about 80% of them seen only once. Sequenced material: PBMCs. These TCRs come from a woman between 18 and 29 years old in good health and CMV-seropositive. Each CDR3 is given with its conserved first and last residue. Fields, in order: V gene, clone size, D gene, J gene, CDR3 protein, CDR3 DNA. The D gene is left open where the match is weak. A clone size is listed for some rows: how often the clone was seen (once, few, many), or a class if it is expanded.

v_gene: TRBV6-1; abundance: NA; d_gene: NA; j_gene: TRBJ1-1; CDR3aa: CASSVWEWWDTEAFF; CDR3nt: TGTGCCAGCAGTGTTTGGGAGTGGTGGGACACTGAAGCTTTCTTT
v_gene: TRBV19; abundance: NA; d_gene: NA; j_gene: TRBJ1-2; CDR3aa: CASSVPGGYTF; CDR3nt: TGTGCCAGTAGTGTCCCCGGTGGCTACACCTTC
v_gene: TRBV7-6; abundance: NA; d_gene: NA; j_gene: TRBJ1-4; CDR3aa: CASSQETGSDEKLFF; CDR3nt: TGTGCCAGCAGCCAAGAGACAGGATCAGATGAAAAACTGTTTTTT
v_gene: TRBV2; abundance: NA; d_gene: TRBD1; j_gene: TRBJ2-2; CDR3aa: CASSQGADTGELFF; CDR3nt: TGTGCCAGCAGCCAGGGGGCTGACACCGGGGAGCTGTTTTTT
v_gene: TRBV21-1; abundance: NA; d_gene: NA; j_gene: TRBJ2-5; CDR3aa: CASSERGQTSRETQYF; CDR3nt: TGTGCCAGCAGCGAACGCGGGCAGACTAGTCGGGAGACCCAGTACTTC
v_gene: TRBV5-5; abundance: NA; d_gene: NA; j_gene: TRBJ1-1; CDR3aa: CASSSMGRLNTEAFF; CDR3nt: TGTGCCAGCAGCTCCATGGGGCGTTTGAACACTGAGGCTTTCTTT
v_gene: TRBV29-1; abundance: NA; d_gene: NA; j_gene: TRBJ1-1; CDR3aa: CSVEDYKDSEAFF; CDR3nt: TGCAGCGTTGAAGACTATAAGGACAGTGAAGCTTTCTTT
v_gene: TRBV7-8; abundance: NA; d_gene: NA; j_gene: TRBJ2-7; CDR3aa: CASSLALGAIYEQYF; CDR3nt: TGTGCCAGCAGCTTAGCGCTGGGGGCTATCTACGAGCAGTACTTC
v_gene: TRBV5-4; abundance: NA; d_gene: NA; j_gene: TRBJ1-4; CDR3aa: CASSSRVGDLLKEKLFF; CDR3nt: TGTGCCAGCAGCTCGAGGGTGGGAGACCTCCTGAAGGAAAAACTGTTTTTT
v_gene: TRBV27; abundance: NA; d_gene: TRBD1; j_gene: TRBJ2-7; CDR3aa: CASSGTGGYEQYF; CDR3nt: TGTGCCAGCTCCGGGACAGGGGGCTACGAGCAGTACTTC
v_gene: TRBV27; abundance: NA; d_gene: NA; j_gene: TRBJ2-7; CDR3aa: CASSTTGTLESREQYF; CDR3nt: TGTGCCAGCAGCACAACCGGGACTTTAGAATCCCGCGAGCAGTACTTC
v_gene: TRBV4-2; abundance: NA; d_gene: TRBD1; j_gene: TRBJ2-7; CDR3aa: CASSQEGGDRRPYEQYF; CDR3nt: TGTGCCAGCAGCCAAGAGGGCGGGGACAGGAGACCCTACGAGCAGTACTTC
v_gene: TRBV2; abundance: once; d_gene: NA; j_gene: TRBJ1-2; CDR3aa: CASTSGTLDYGYTF; CDR3nt: TGTGCCAGCACCTCCGGGACATTGGACTATGGCTACACCTTC
v_gene: TRBV11-2; abundance: NA; d_gene: TRBD2; j_gene: TRBJ2-1; CDR3aa: CASSLEVSGALINEQFF; CDR3nt: TGTGCCAGCAGCTTAGAGGTTAGCGGGGCCTTAATCAATGAGCAGTTCTTC
v_gene: TRBV11-2; abundance: few; d_gene: NA; j_gene: TRBJ1-6; CDR3aa: CASSPGSTYNSPLHF; CDR3nt: TGTGCCAGCAGCCCGGGTAGCACCTATAATTCACCCCTCCACTTT
v_gene: TRBV15; abundance: NA; d_gene: NA; j_gene: TRBJ1-2; CDR3aa: CATSREAGHYGYTF; CDR3nt: TGTGCCACCAGCAGAGAAGCAGGGCACTATGGCTACACCTTC
v_gene: TRBV5-1; abundance: NA; d_gene: NA; j_gene: TRBJ2-3; CDR3aa: CASTDEGQSTDTQYF; CDR3nt: TGCGCCAGCACCGATGAAGGACAGAGCACAGATACGCAGTATTTT
v_gene: TRBV19; abundance: few; d_gene: NA; j_gene: TRBJ1-2; CDR3aa: CATSSGGNYGYTF; CDR3nt: TGTGCCACCTCCTCAGGAGGGAACTATGGCTACACCTTC
v_gene: TRBV5-8; abundance: NA; d_gene: NA; j_gene: TRBJ1-1; CDR3aa: CASRHRTVLNTEAFF; CDR3nt: TGTGCCAGCCGGCACCGAACAGTTCTGAACACTGAAGCTTTCTTT
v_gene: TRBV6-1; abundance: NA; d_gene: NA; j_gene: TRBJ1-2; CDR3aa: CASSEALDVQNYGYTF; CDR3nt: TGTGCCAGCAGTGAAGCCCTCGATGTACAAAACTATGGCTACACCTTC
v_gene: TRBV4-2; abundance: few; d_gene: NA; j_gene: TRBJ1-1; CDR3aa: CASSQDEVRNTEAFF; CDR3nt: TGTGCCAGCAGCCAAGATGAGGTGAGAAACACTGAAGCTTTCTTT
v_gene: TRBV5-1; abundance: once; d_gene: NA; j_gene: TRBJ2-3; CDR3aa: CASSLASSTDTQYF; CDR3nt: TGCGCCAGCAGCTTGGCTTCTAGCACAGATACGCAGTATTTT
v_gene: TRBV4-2; abundance: once; d_gene: TRBD1; j_gene: TRBJ1-2; CDR3aa: CASSPSTGGSYGYTF; CDR3nt: TGTGCCAGCAGCCCGTCGACAGGGGGCAGCTATGGCTACACCTTC
v_gene: TRBV10-3; abundance: NA; d_gene: NA; j_gene: TRBJ1-4; CDR3aa: CAISTSQTNEKLFF; CDR3nt: TGTGCCATCAGTACCAGTCAGACAAATGAAAAACTGTTTTTT
v_gene: TRBV4-1; abundance: NA; d_gene: TRBD1; j_gene: TRBJ1-2; CDR3aa: CASSQVFFLRDRVQGYTF; CDR3nt: TGCGCCAGCAGCCAAGTGTTTTTCTTGAGGGACAGGGTACAAGGCTACACCTTC
v_gene: TRBV11-1; abundance: NA; d_gene: NA; j_gene: TRBJ1-5; CDR3aa: CASSDTGTQPQHF; CDR3nt: TGTGCCAGCAGCGACACAGGGACTCAGCCCCAGCATTTT
v_gene: TRBV6-5; abundance: NA; d_gene: TRBD2; j_gene: TRBJ2-1; CDR3aa: CASSYWLAGVYEQFF; CDR3nt: TGTGCCAGCAGTTACTGGCTAGCGGGGGTCTATGAGCAGTTCTTC
v_gene: TRBV7-2; abundance: once; d_gene: NA; j_gene: TRBJ2-7; CDR3aa: CASSVRGERVNEQYF; CDR3nt: TGTGCCAGCAGCGTCCGCGGCGAGCGGGTGAACGAGCAGTACTTC
v_gene: TRBV5-1; abundance: many; d_gene: NA; j_gene: TRBJ2-7; CDR3aa: CASSLVQGGGEQYF; CDR3nt: TGCGCCAGCAGCTTGGTACAGGGTGGTGGCGAGCAGTACTTC
v_gene: TRBV5-1; abundance: NA; d_gene: TRBD2; j_gene: TRBJ2-3; CDR3aa: CASSQGTSGVTDTQYF; CDR3nt: TGCGCCAGCAGCCAAGGGACTAGCGGGGTTACAGATACGCAGTATTTT
v_gene: TRBV7-8; abundance: NA; d_gene: TRBD1; j_gene: TRBJ1-1; CDR3aa: CASSRHTGAGNTEAFF; CDR3nt: TGTGCCAGCAGCCGCCATACAGGGGCTGGGAACACTGAAGCTTTCTTT
v_gene: TRBV15; abundance: once; d_gene: TRBD1; j_gene: TRBJ2-1; CDR3aa: CATSRDRVGDEQFF; CDR3nt: TGTGCCACCAGCAGGGACAGGGTAGGAGATGAGCAGTTCTTC
v_gene: TRBV27; abundance: NA; d_gene: NA; j_gene: TRBJ1-2; CDR3aa: CASSLVPGNGYTF; CDR3nt: TGTGCCAGCAGTTTAGTCCCGGGGAATGGCTACACCTTC
v_gene: TRBV2; abundance: NA; d_gene: NA; j_gene: TRBJ2-3; CDR3aa: CAGPRGNTDTQYF; CDR3nt: TGTGCCGGGCCGAGGGGGAACACAGATACGCAGTATTTT
v_gene: TRBV6-1; abundance: once; d_gene: TRBD1; j_gene: TRBJ1-5; CDR3aa: CASRPGTGRPGPQHF; CDR3nt: TGTGCCAGCAGACCCGGGACAGGGCGTCCTGGGCCCCAGCATTTT
v_gene: TRBV9; abundance: NA; d_gene: TRBD1; j_gene: TRBJ1-6; CDR3aa: CASSVSGGLPLHF; CDR3nt: TGTGCCAGCAGCGTATCAGGGGGCTTACCCCTCCACTTT
v_gene: TRBV4-2; abundance: NA; d_gene: NA; j_gene: TRBJ1-1; CDR3aa: CASRLASRDITEAFF; CDR3nt: TGTGCCAGCAGACTGGCCTCGAGGGACATAACTGAAGCTTTCTTT
v_gene: TRBV5-1; abundance: NA; d_gene: NA; j_gene: TRBJ2-1; CDR3aa: CASSLGRSNEQFF; CDR3nt: TGCGCCAGCAGCTTGGGACGGAGCAATGAGCAGTTCTTC
v_gene: TRBV5-1; abundance: NA; d_gene: TRBD2; j_gene: TRBJ2-3; CDR3aa: CASSLGPLAGDTDTQYF; CDR3nt: TGCGCCAGCAGCTTGGGGCCACTAGCGGGAGACACAGATACGCAGTATTTT
v_gene: TRBV7-8; abundance: few; d_gene: TRBD1; j_gene: TRBJ2-1; CDR3aa: CASSDPGQASYEQFF; CDR3nt: TGTGCCAGCAGCGACCCGGGACAGGCCTCGTATGAGCAGTTCTTC
v_gene: TRBV7-2; abundance: NA; d_gene: TRBD2; j_gene: TRBJ2-3; CDR3aa: CASNGLGTRTDTQYF; CDR3nt: TGTGCCAGCAACGGTCTAGGGACTAGAACAGATACGCAGTATTTT
v_gene: TRBV2; abundance: NA; d_gene: TRBD2; j_gene: TRBJ2-7; CDR3aa: CASSETAGDYEQYF; CDR3nt: TGTGCCAGCAGTGAAACAGCGGGGGATTACGAGCAGTACTTC
v_gene: TRBV5-1; abundance: NA; d_gene: TRBD1; j_gene: TRBJ2-5; CDR3aa: CASSRMTGGQETQYF; CDR3nt: TGCGCCAGCAGCCGTATGACAGGGGGACAAGAGACCCAGTACTTC
v_gene: TRBV6-1; abundance: NA; d_gene: TRBD1; j_gene: TRBJ1-6; CDR3aa: CASSPDRDNSPLHF; CDR3nt: TGTGCCAGCAGCCCGGACAGGGATAATTCACCCCTCCACTTT